This section outlines one TCR beta chain sequence together with its context. This entry belongs to a study of blood T cell repertoires in COVID-19. Trimming at V came to 2 bases and at J to 4 bases, leaving 4 bases not matched to a gene. The CDR3 runs 14 residues. Germline values: CDR1 MGHRA, CDR2 YSYEKL. Clones were read by immunoSEQ multiplex PCR, and TCRdb kept only the in-frame ones, dropping some. Here the sample spans some 110,000 clones, approximately 90% being singletons. The receptor was derived from a human donor with active COVID-19. The donor label of this sample is uncertain. V gene TRBV4-1 combines with J gene TRBJ2-7, with 8 bases that match TRBD1. The sequenced sample consisted of peripheral blood. The CDR3 bases are TGCGCCAGCAGCCAAAATCAGGGGGCGTACGAGCAGTACTTC. This translates into CASSQNQGAYEQYF.